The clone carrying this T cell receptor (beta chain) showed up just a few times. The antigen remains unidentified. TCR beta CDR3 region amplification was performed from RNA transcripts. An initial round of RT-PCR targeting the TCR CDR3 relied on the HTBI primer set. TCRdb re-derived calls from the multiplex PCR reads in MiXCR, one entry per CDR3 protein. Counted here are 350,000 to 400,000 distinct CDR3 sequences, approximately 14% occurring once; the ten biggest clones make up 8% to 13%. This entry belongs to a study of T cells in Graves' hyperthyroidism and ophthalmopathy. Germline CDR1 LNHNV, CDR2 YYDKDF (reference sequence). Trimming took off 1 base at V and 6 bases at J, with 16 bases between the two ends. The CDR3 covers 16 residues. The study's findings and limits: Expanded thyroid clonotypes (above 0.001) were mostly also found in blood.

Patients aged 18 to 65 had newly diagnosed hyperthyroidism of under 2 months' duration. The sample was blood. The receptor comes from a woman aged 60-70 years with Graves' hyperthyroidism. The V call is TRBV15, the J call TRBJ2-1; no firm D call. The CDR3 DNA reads TGTGCCACCAGCAGAGTAGCCAGGCCCTTGGGCAATGAGCAGTTCTTC. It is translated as CATSRVARPLGNEQFF.